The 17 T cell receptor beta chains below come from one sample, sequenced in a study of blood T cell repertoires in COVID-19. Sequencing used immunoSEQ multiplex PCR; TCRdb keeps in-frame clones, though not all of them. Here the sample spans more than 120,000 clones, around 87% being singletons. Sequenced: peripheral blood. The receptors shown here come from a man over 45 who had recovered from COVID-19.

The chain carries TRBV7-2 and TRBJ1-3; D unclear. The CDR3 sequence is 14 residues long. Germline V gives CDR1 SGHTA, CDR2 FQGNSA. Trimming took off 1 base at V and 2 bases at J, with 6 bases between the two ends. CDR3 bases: TGTGCCAGCAGCTTAGTCGACACTGGAAACACCATATATTTT. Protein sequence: CASSLVDTGNTIYF. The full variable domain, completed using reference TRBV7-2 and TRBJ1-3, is GAGVSQSPSNKVTEKGKDVELRCDPISGHTALYWYRQSLGQGLEFLIYFQGNSAPDKSGLPSDRFSAERTGGSVSTLTIQRTQQEDSAVYLCASSLVDTGNTIYFGEGSWLTVV.

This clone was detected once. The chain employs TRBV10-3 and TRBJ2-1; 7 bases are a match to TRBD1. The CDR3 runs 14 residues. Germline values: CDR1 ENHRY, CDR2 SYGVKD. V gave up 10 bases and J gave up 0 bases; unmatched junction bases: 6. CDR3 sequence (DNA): TGTGCCACCAACAGGGGTAGCTCCTACAATGAGCAGTTCTTC. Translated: CATNRGSSYNEQFF.

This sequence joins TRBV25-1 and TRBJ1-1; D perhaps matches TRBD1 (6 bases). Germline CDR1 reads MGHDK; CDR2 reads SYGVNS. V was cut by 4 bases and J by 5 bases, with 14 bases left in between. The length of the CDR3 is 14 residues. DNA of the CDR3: TGTGCCAGCAGTGCTACAGGGTATTCTACTGAAGCTTTCTTT. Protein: CASSATGYSTEAFF.

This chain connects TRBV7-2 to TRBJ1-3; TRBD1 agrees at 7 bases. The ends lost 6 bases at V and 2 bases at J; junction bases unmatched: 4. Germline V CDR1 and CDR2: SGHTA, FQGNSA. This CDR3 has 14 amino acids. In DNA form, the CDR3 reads TGTGCCAGCAGGGACAGGAAAACTGGAAACACCATATATTTT. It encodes CASRDRKTGNTIYF.

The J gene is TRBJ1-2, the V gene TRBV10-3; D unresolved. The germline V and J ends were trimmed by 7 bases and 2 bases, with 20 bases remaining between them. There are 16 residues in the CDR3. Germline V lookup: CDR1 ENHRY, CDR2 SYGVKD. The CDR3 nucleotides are TGTGCCATCAAGGATGACATTGGACGGGAAAACTATGGCTACACCTTC. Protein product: CAIKDDIGRENYGYTF.

DNA for the CDR3: TGTGCCAGCTCACCGACAGGGACGAAGGCTGAAAAACTGTTTTTT. Protein product: CASSPTGTKAEKLFF. The chain employs TRBV6-5 and TRBJ1-4, with 7 bases matching TRBD1. Germline assignment: CDR1 MNHEY and CDR2 SVGAGI. V lost 8 bases to trimming and J lost 7 bases; unmatched junction nucleotides: 13. The CDR3 is 15 amino acids.

Here the CDR3 DNA reads TGTGCCAGCAGCCAACTGGGGCTGAACACTGAAGCTTTCTTT. It yields the protein CASSQLGLNTEAFF. The chain uses TRBV14 and TRBJ1-1, with a possible D match to TRBD1 (5 bases). The germline CDR1 and CDR2 sequences are SGHDN and FVKESK. The V gene lost 2 bases and the J gene lost 0 bases, with 7 bases spanning the gap. The CDR3 length is 14 residues.

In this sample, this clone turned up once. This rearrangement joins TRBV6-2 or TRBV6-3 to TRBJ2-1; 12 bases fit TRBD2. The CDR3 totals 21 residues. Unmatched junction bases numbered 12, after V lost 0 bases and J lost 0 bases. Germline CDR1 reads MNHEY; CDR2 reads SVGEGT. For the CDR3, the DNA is TGTGCCAGCAGTTACTCGATATGGACTAGCGGGGACCTCAGCTCCTACAATGAGCAGTTCTTC. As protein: CASSYSIWTSGDLSSYNEQFF.

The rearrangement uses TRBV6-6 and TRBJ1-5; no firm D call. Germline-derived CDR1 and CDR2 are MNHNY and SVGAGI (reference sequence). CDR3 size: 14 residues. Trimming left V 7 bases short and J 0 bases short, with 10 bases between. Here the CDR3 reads CASKSRVSNQPQHF. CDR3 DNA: TGTGCCAGCAAATCCCGAGTTAGCAATCAGCCCCAGCATTTT.

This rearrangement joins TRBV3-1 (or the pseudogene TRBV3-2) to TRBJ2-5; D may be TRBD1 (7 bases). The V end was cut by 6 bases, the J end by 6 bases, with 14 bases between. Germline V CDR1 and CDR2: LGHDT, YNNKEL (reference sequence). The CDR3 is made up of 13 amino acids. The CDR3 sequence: CASREGASKTQYF. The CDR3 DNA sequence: TGTGCCAGCAGGGAGGGGGCGTCGAAGACCCAGTACTTC.

The CDR3 DNA follows: TGTGCCGAAGGAGCGGGGATTACCCTTAGCACAGATACGCAGTATTTT. It encodes CAEGAGITLSTDTQYF. The V gene is TRBV14, the J gene TRBJ2-3, with TRBD2 matching over 7 bases. V shed 11 bases and J 0 bases; nucleotides not matched to a gene: 14. CDR1 and CDR2 from the germline V gene are SGHDN and FVKESK. This CDR3 is built from 16 residues. The full variable domain, completed using reference TRBV14 and TRBJ2-3, is EAGVTQFPSHSVIEKGQTVTLRCDPISGHDNLYWYRRVMGKEIKFLLHFVKESKQDESGMPNNRFLAERTGGTYSTLKVQPAELEDSGVYFCAEGAGITLSTDTQYFGPGTRLTVL.

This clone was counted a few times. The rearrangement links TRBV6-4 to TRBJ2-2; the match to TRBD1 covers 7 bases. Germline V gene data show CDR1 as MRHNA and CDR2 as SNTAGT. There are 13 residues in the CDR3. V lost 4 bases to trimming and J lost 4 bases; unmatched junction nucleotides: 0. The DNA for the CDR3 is TGTGCCAGCAGTGGGGACAGCACCGGGGAGCTGTTTTTT. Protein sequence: CASSGDSTGELFF.

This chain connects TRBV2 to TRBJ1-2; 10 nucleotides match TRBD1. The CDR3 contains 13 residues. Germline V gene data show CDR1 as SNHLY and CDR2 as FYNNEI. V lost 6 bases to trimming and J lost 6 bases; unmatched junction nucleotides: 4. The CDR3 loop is CASRTGGADGYTF. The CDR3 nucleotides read TGTGCCAGCAGGACAGGGGGCGCGGATGGCTACACCTTC.

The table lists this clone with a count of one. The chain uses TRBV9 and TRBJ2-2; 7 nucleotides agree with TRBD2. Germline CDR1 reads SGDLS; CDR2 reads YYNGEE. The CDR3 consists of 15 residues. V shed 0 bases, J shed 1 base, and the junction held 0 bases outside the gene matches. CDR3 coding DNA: TGTGCCAGCAGCGTAGCGGGGGGGAACACCGGGGAGCTGTTTTTT. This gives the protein CASSVAGGNTGELFF.

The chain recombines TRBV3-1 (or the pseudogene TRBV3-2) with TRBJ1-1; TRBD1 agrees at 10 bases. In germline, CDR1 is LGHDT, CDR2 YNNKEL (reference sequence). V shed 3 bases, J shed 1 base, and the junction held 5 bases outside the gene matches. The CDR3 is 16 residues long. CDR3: CASSQDRTGGNTEAFF. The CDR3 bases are TGTGCCAGCAGCCAGGATCGGACAGGGGGGAACACTGAAGCTTTCTTT.

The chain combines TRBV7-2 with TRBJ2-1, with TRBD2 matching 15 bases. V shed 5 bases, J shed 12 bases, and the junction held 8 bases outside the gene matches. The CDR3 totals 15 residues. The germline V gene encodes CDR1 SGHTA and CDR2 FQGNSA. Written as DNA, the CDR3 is TGTGCCAGCAGCCTGAGGACTAGCGGGGGGGCACGGCAGTTCTTC. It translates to CASSLRTSGGARQFF.

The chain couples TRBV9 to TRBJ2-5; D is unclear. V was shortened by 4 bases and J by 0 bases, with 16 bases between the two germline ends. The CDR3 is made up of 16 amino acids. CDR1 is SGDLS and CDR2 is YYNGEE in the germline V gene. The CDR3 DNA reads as TGTGCCAGCAGCCCAAACCCGGGTAGGAACCAAGAGACCCAGTACTTC. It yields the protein CASSPNPGRNQETQYF. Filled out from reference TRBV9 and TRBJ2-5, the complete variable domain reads DSGVTQTPKHLITATGQRVTLRCSPRSGDLSVYWYQQSLDQGLQFLIQYYNGEERAKGNILERFSAQQFPDLHSELNLSSLELGDSALYFCASSPNPGRNQETQYFGPGTRLLVL.